This entry lists 16 T cell receptor beta chains sequenced from one sample in a study of early T cells in non-severe SARS-CoV-2 infection (dated by TCRdb to the early 2020s). Library preparation employed 5' RACE. This sample was sequenced with a NextSeq 500. The public reads were reanalyzed by TCRdb: fastp trimming at Q25, MiXCR alignment, in-frame beta chains only. Rows merge per CDR3 protein into single entries with the most common DNA and genes. This sample gives some 40,000 distinct CDR3 sequences in total; over 9% of them show up just once. The ten biggest clones cover roughly a sixth of the sample. The sample comprised whole blood. Every receptor here comes from an adult who was a healthcare worker with PCR-confirmed SARS-CoV-2 infection or an uninfected control (not recorded which).

This clonotype was seen ten or more times. The rearrangement links TRBV24-1 to TRBJ2-3; D call uncertain. Trimming stripped 4 bases from V and 7 bases from J, with 17 bases between. Germline V gene lookup returns CDR1 KGHDR and CDR2 SFDVKD. This CDR3 spans 15 amino acids. Here the CDR3 DNA reads TGTGCCACCAGTGACCGCAGCGACAAAGGAAATACGCAGTATTTT. Its protein product is CATSDRSDKGNTQYF.

The V call is TRBV6-1, the J call TRBJ2-2; D not resolved. V was shortened by 6 bases and J by 5 bases, with 10 bases between the two germline ends. The CDR3 has 13 amino acids. Germline V CDR1 and CDR2: MNHNS, SASEGT. The CDR3 loop reads CASRGSFTGELFF. In nucleotides, the CDR3 is TGTGCCAGCAGAGGTTCATTTACCGGGGAGCTGTTTTTT.

Ten or more counts support this clonotype. V is TRBV29-1 and J is TRBJ2-3; D gene unclear. V lost 7 bases to trimming and J lost 6 bases, with 17 bases between them. This CDR3 comprises 13 residues. Germline V gene sequence: CDR1 SQVTM, CDR2 ANQGSEA. As DNA, the CDR3 is TGCAGCGCTCGGGCCCTCTTGTTTGATACGCAGTATTTT. This codes for CSARALLFDTQYF.

This clonotype was found many times. V gene TRBV7-2 combines with J gene TRBJ2-3, with a weak D call TRBD2 (6 bases). V was clipped by 3 bases and J by 3 bases, with 13 bases between them. The CDR3 runs to 15 residues. The germline gives CDR1 SGHTA, CDR2 FQGNSA. The CDR3 here is CASSFAGRKTDTQYF. CDR3 nucleotide sequence: TGTGCCAGCAGCTTTGCGGGGCGAAAGACAGATACGCAGTATTTT.

The sample holds many counts of this clonotype. The chain combines TRBV12-3 or TRBV12-4 with TRBJ1-4; possible D gene TRBD1, 5 bases. The CDR3 spans 14 residues. Deletions cut 6 bases from V and 4 bases from J, with 12 bases between. Here the CDR3 reads CASSDRWGNEKLFF. The DNA of the CDR3 is TGTGCCAGCAGCGACAGATGGGGTAATGAAAAACTGTTTTTT.

This clonotype was observed a handful of times. V gene TRBV9 combines with J gene TRBJ2-1; possibly TRBD2 for D (6 bases). Germline CDR1 is SGDLS and CDR2 is YYNGEE. The CDR3 totals 15 residues. V lost 3 bases and J 4 bases, leaving 14 bases between the germline ends. In DNA form, the CDR3 reads TGTGCCAGCAGCGGCGGGACTGGCCTATACAATGAGCAGTTCTTC. Its protein product is CASSGGTGLYNEQFF.

This clonotype was detected ten times or more. The CDR3 reads CASSLGGIGETQYF. CDR3 DNA: TGTGCCAGCAGTTTGGGGGGTATTGGCGAGACCCAGTACTTC. This chain connects TRBV27 to TRBJ2-5; possibly TRBD2 for D (6 bases). CDR3 length: 14 residues. Trimming stripped 3 bases from V and 5 bases from J, with 13 bases between. Per the germline V gene, CDR1 is MNHEY and CDR2 is SMNVEV (reference sequence).

This clonotype was recorded many times. The chain joins TRBV5-8 to TRBJ2-7, with D uncertain. CDR3 size: 14 residues. The ends were cut back, 2 bases at V and 3 bases at J, with 12 bases in the middle. The germline CDR1 and CDR2 sequences are SGHTS and YDEGEE. CDR3 residues: CASSLRLTVYEQYF. CDR3 DNA: TGTGCCAGCAGCTTAAGGCTAACAGTCTACGAGCAGTACTTC.

The chain uses TRBV28 and TRBJ1-1; D gene unclear. Germline CDR1 and CDR2: MDHEN and SYDVKM. The CDR3 spans 16 residues. Trimming left V 4 bases short and J 1 base short, with 16 bases between. Here the CDR3 reads CASSWVVIGENTEAFF. CDR3 sequence (DNA): TGTGCCAGCAGTTGGGTGGTGATTGGGGAGAACACTGAAGCTTTCTTT.

This clonotype was recorded many times. V and J are TRBV5-6 and TRBJ1-5; tentatively, D is TRBD1 (5 bases). Germline V gene sequence: CDR1 SGHDT, CDR2 YYEEEE. The germline V and J ends were trimmed by 2 bases and 8 bases, with 14 bases remaining between them. This CDR3 has 14 residues. CDR3 nucleotides: TGTGCCAGCAGCTTAACGCAGTCCAGGGAGCCCCAGCATTTT. Residues: CASSLTQSREPQHF.

There are many counts of this clonotype. The chain is built from TRBV9 and TRBJ2-5; D is unclear. Germline V lookup: CDR1 SGDLS, CDR2 YYNGEE. V lost 0 bases to trimming and J lost 5 bases, with 8 bases between them. The CDR3 is made up of 13 amino acids. The CDR3 protein is CASSVEGRETQYF. The DNA of the CDR3 is TGTGCCAGCAGCGTAGAGGGCAGGGAGACCCAGTACTTC.

This clonotype was seen ten or more times. The rearrangement joins TRBV20-1 to TRBJ2-7, with 10 bases identical to TRBD2. V shed 4 bases and J 4 bases; nucleotides not matched to a gene: 7. The CDR3 is 14 residues long. Germline CDR1 reads DFQATT; CDR2 reads SNEGSKA (reference sequence). The CDR3 sequence is CSATTPGLAYEQYF. The DNA for the CDR3 is TGCAGTGCTACGACCCCGGGACTAGCGTACGAGCAGTACTTC.

This clonotype was counted at least ten times. The chain has TRBV6-5 and TRBJ1-5, with 8 bases lining up with TRBD1. CDR1 is MNHEY and CDR2 is SVGAGI in the germline V gene. With 8 bases clipped from V and 7 bases from J, the junction kept 16 bases outside the gene matches. This CDR3 has 16 residues. CDR3 DNA: TGTGCCAGCCGACCCCTTGGACAGGGCCTGGTCCAGCCCCAGCATTTT. Its protein is CASRPLGQGLVQPQHF.

This clonotype was counted a few times. The V and J genes are TRBV20-1 and TRBJ1-1, with D possibly TRBD1 on 5 matching bases. This CDR3 is 11 amino acids long. Germline V gives CDR1 DFQATT, CDR2 SNEGSKA (reference sequence). With 3 bases removed from V and 8 bases from J, the gap between germline ends came to 10 bases. The CDR3 region has the DNA TGCAGTGCTAGCCCGACAGCCGAAGCTTTCTTT. This sequence encodes CSASPTAEAFF.

Many counts were recorded for this clonotype. CDR3 loop: CASSFLVGGYTEAFF. CDR3 nucleotide sequence: TGTGCCAGCAGTTTCCTAGTAGGGGGTTACACTGAAGCTTTCTTT. The chain combines TRBV12-3 or TRBV12-4 with TRBJ1-1, with D possibly TRBD1 on 6 matching bases. The length of the CDR3 is 15 residues. The V end was cut by 3 bases, the J end by 3 bases, with 14 bases between.

J is TRBJ2-1 and V is TRBV7-3; tentative D call: TRBD2 (6 bases). The CDR3 sequence is 15 residues long. Trimming shortened V by 5 bases and J by 4 bases, and 15 bases separated the two germline ends. Germline assignment: CDR1 SGHTA and CDR2 FQGTGA. The CDR3 sequence is CASSIGTAGYNEQFF. As DNA, the CDR3 is TGTGCCAGCAGCATCGGGACTGCGGGGTACAATGAGCAGTTCTTC.